These 27 T cell receptor beta chains were sequenced from one sample in a study of cytomegalovirus exposure and HLA in healthy donors. A multiplex PCR was run with 60 Vbeta primers and 13 Jbeta primers. The repertoire was sequenced with immunoSEQ multiplex PCR; TCRdb's copy has only in-frame clones and lacks some. Found here are some 140,000 clones, 79% of them singletons; the top ten hold 3.1%. Sample: PBMCs. The receptors shown here come from a female donor in good health and CMV-seronegative.

This clone was observed a few times. This chain links TRBV28 with TRBJ1-1; no clear D gene. Germline-derived CDR1 and CDR2 are MDHEN and SYDVKM. This CDR3 region has 13 residues. The V end lost 5 bases, the J end lost 7 bases, and 14 bases lay between the germline ends. This CDR3 reads CASSHDTRNEAFF. The CDR3 coding sequence is TGTGCCAGCAGTCATGACACTCGGAATGAAGCTTTCTTT.

The V and J genes are TRBV4-1 and TRBJ2-5; weak D call: TRBD2 (6 bases). Germline V gene sequence: CDR1 MGHRA, CDR2 YSYEKL. Between the trimmed V and J ends, which lost 0 bases and 2 bases, there was a span of 10 bases. The CDR3 contains 15 residues. The CDR3, as DNA: TGCGCCAGCAGCCAAGATCCCCTAGCGCAAGAGACCCAGTACTTC. This sequence encodes CASSQDPLAQETQYF.

J is TRBJ2-7 and V is TRBV13; TRBD2 aligns across 10 bases. V shed 0 bases, J shed 6 bases, and the junction held 11 bases outside the gene matches. Germline CDR1 reads PRHDT; CDR2 reads FYEKMQ (reference sequence). The CDR3 runs to 17 residues. CDR3 bases: TGTGCCAGCAGCTTAGGGGTCGGGGTAGCGGGAGGTGTCGAGCAGTACTTC. Protein sequence: CASSLGVGVAGGVEQYF.

The chain couples TRBV4-1 to TRBJ1-2; TRBD1 aligns across 7 bases. This CDR3 is 15 amino acids long. Trimming at V came to 0 bases and at J to 4 bases, leaving 5 bases not matched to a gene. Germline CDR1 reads MGHRA; CDR2 reads YSYEKL. The DNA for the CDR3 is TGCGCCAGCAGCCAAGATGAGGGGGCAGGCTATGGCTACACCTTC. It codes for CASSQDEGAGYGYTF.

The rearrangement uses TRBV4-3 and TRBJ2-7; 8 bases match TRBD1. Germline loops: CDR1 LGHNA, CDR2 YSLEER. The CDR3 contains 15 residues. V shed 0 bases, J shed 5 bases, and the junction held 6 bases outside the gene matches. CDR3 amino acids: CASSQDRGRINEQYF. DNA of the CDR3: TGCGCCAGCAGCCAAGACAGGGGGCGGATCAACGAGCAGTACTTC.

The chain is built from TRBV7-9 and TRBJ1-2; 8 positions agree with TRBD1. The J segment lost 3 bases and the V segment lost 5 bases, leaving 2 bases of the junction unmatched. CDR3 length: 13 amino acids. The germline gives CDR1 SEHNR, CDR2 FQNEAQ (reference sequence). The CDR3 nucleotides read TGTGCCAGCAGCCGGACAGGGCACTATGGCTACACCTTC. Its translation: CASSRTGHYGYTF.

The chain employs TRBV29-1 and TRBJ2-7; TRBD1 might be the D (6 bases). V was cut by 6 bases and J by 5 bases, with 20 bases left in between. The CDR3 has 14 amino acids. CDR1 is SQVTM, CDR2 ANQGSEA, per germline. The CDR3 reads CSVAFRAGDDEQYF. The DNA of the CDR3 is TGCAGCGTCGCTTTCCGTGCAGGGGACGACGAGCAGTACTTC.

This chain joins TRBV7-9 and TRBJ2-3; 10 bases map to TRBD2. The germline CDR1 and CDR2 sequences are SEHNR and FQNEAQ (reference sequence). J lost 6 bases, V lost 1 base, and 4 bases had no gene match. CDR3 length: 15 amino acids. CDR3 amino acids: CASSLGLAGADTQYF. The CDR3 DNA sequence: TGTGCCAGCAGCTTAGGGCTAGCGGGAGCGGATACGCAGTATTTT.

This chain connects TRBV4-2 to TRBJ1-4, with D possibly being TRBD1 (6 bases). The CDR3 covers 17 residues. Germline loops: CDR1 LGHNA, CDR2 YNFKEQ. V lost 0 bases and J lost 2, with 13 bases in between. The CDR3 region has the DNA TGTGCCAGCAGCCAAGATCAACAGGGAGGGACTAATGAAAAACTGTTTTTT. As protein: CASSQDQQGGTNEKLFF.

Notes on this clone: Sequence at one end of the junction differs from germline and may be a read error. The chain uses TRBV6-5 and TRBJ2-7; 9 nucleotides line up with TRBD1. Per germline, CDR1 MNHEY and CDR2 SVGAGI. The CDR3 length is 15 residues. DNA of the CDR3: TGTGCCAGCAGTTCTAACAGGGGGCTAAACTCGGGCCCGGACTTC. Translation gives CASSSNRGLNSGPDF.

V and J are TRBV5-1 and TRBJ2-7, with 9 bases that match TRBD2. After removal of 3 bases from V and 6 bases from J, the junction contained 4 bases not matched to a gene. Germline lookup yields CDR1 SGHRS and CDR2 YFSETQ. CDR3 size: 13 residues. CDR3 amino acids: CASSSSSGTEQYF. DNA for the CDR3: TGCGCCAGCAGCTCCTCTAGCGGGACCGAGCAGTACTTC.

V is TRBV7-9 and J is TRBJ2-3; TRBD1 agrees at 7 bases. This CDR3 is built from 13 residues. The germline gives CDR1 SEHNR, CDR2 FQNEAQ (reference sequence). J lost 5 bases, V lost 2 bases, and 1 base had no gene match. This chain's CDR3 is CASSLPGGDTQYF. CDR3 sequence (DNA): TGTGCCAGCAGCTTACCAGGGGGAGATACGCAGTATTTT.

The chain is built from TRBV11-2 and TRBJ2-5; 7 bases map to TRBD2. In germline, CDR1 is SGHAT, CDR2 FQNNGV. The CDR3 contains 15 residues. V shed 3 bases, J shed 5 bases, and the junction held 9 bases outside the gene matches. The CDR3 DNA sequence: TGTGCCAGCAGCTTTCAGGGAGGGCTGGTTGAGACCCAGTACTTC. Its protein is CASSFQGGLVETQYF.

This clone appeared a single time. This rearrangement joins TRBV5-1 to TRBJ2-5; TRBD2 matches at 14 bases. This CDR3 comprises 16 residues. V shed 0 bases, J shed 7 bases, and the junction held 5 bases outside the gene matches. Germline CDR1 reads SGHRS; CDR2 reads YFSETQ. DNA of the CDR3: TGCGCCAGCAGCTTGGGACTAGCGGGGGGGACTGGGACCCAGTACTTC. Its protein product is CASSLGLAGGTGTQYF.

This clone was observed a handful of times. V usage is TRBV30 and J usage is TRBJ1-1; TRBD1 aligns across 12 bases. This CDR3 region has 11 residues. Losses at the gene ends were 8 bases for V and 12 bases for J; bases not matched to a gene: 7. CDR1 and CDR2 from the germline V gene are GTSNPN and SVGIG (reference sequence). The CDR3 protein is CAQGQGAFTFF. CDR3 DNA sequence: TGTGCCCAGGGACAGGGGGCATTTACTTTCTTT.

This chain uses TRBV29-1 with TRBJ1-3, with 7 nucleotides matching TRBD1. V was clipped by 6 bases and J by 1 base; unmatched bases: 3. The CDR3 length is 13 residues. In germline, CDR1 is SQVTM, CDR2 ANQGSEA. DNA of the CDR3: TGCAGCGTGACAGGGCATTCTGGAAACACCATATATTTT. Translating gives CSVTGHSGNTIYF.

The chain recombines TRBV5-1 with TRBJ2-3; 14 bases are a match to TRBD2. V dropped 7 bases and J dropped 3; count of bases not matched to a gene: 4. CDR1 and CDR2 (germline): SGHRS, YFSETQ. The CDR3 sequence is 15 residues long. CDR3 coding DNA: TGCGCCAGCCTCGGACTAGCGGGAGGAACAGATACGCAGTATTTT. Protein: CASLGLAGGTDTQYF.

V is TRBV29-1 and J is TRBJ2-4; 8 nucleotides align to TRBD1. The CDR3 sequence is 11 residues long. The germline CDR1 and CDR2 sequences are SQVTM and ANQGSEA. V trimming: 6 bases; J trimming: 8 bases; junction bases outside the gene matches: 3. The CDR3 DNA follows: TGCAGCGTCGTACAGGGGGACATTCAGTACTTC. It specifies CSVVQGDIQYF.

V gene TRBV7-9 combines with J gene TRBJ2-6; D is unclear. The CDR3 sequence is 13 residues long. V was clipped by 4 bases and J by 2 bases, with 3 bases between them. Per germline, CDR1 SEHNR and CDR2 FQNEAQ (reference sequence). CDR3 region: CASSSAGANVLTF. The CDR3 nucleotides are TGTGCCAGCAGCTCGGCTGGGGCCAACGTCCTGACTTTC.

This rearrangement joins TRBV15 to TRBJ2-5, with TRBD2 matching over 8 bases. This CDR3 comprises 12 residues. Germline V gene data show CDR1 as LNHNV and CDR2 as YYDKDF (reference sequence). The CDR3 loop reads CAVARGGSTQYF. CDR3 coding DNA: TGTGCTGTGGCCCGGGGGGGTTCGACCCAGTACTTC.

This clone was counted once. V is TRBV5-4 and J is TRBJ2-1, with unresolved D. The V end lost 1 base, the J end lost 4 bases, and 6 bases lay between the germline ends. The CDR3 runs 13 residues. The germline gives CDR1 SGHNT, CDR2 YYREEE (reference sequence). The CDR3 loop is CASSLLEYNEQFF. CDR3 in DNA: TGTGCCAGCAGCTTGTTAGAATACAATGAGCAGTTCTTC.

This clone occurred a few times. The chain has TRBV2 and TRBJ1-4; D gene ambiguous. The CDR3 sequence is 13 residues long. Germline lookup yields CDR1 SNHLY and CDR2 FYNNEI. The V end was cut by 10 bases, the J end by 7 bases, with 16 bases between. The CDR3 DNA reads TGTGCCACTCGGGAGAGGTCTCTTGAAAAACTGTTTTTT. This gives the protein CATRERSLEKLFF.

This rearrangement joins TRBV4-3 to TRBJ1-3; D call uncertain. Trimming removed 1 base at V and 4 bases at J, with 5 bases between. Germline V lookup: CDR1 LGHNA, CDR2 YSLEER. There are 13 residues in the CDR3. As DNA, the CDR3 is TGCGCCAGCAGCCAAGTCCTCGGAAACACCATATATTTT. Amino acids: CASSQVLGNTIYF.

This clone was seen once. J is TRBJ2-1 and V is TRBV10-3; 9 bases match TRBD2. Germline V CDR1 and CDR2: ENHRY, SYGVKD. The V and J ends lost 6 bases and 7 bases, in that order; junction bases with no gene match: 7. The CDR3 loop spans 14 amino acids. CDR3 in amino acids: CAISPGLAENEQFF. Written as DNA, the CDR3 is TGTGCCATCAGCCCGGGACTAGCTGAAAATGAGCAGTTCTTC.

The DNA for the CDR3 is TGTGCCAGCAGTTTAGGCAGCCGAGGCACTGAAGCTTTCTTT. As protein: CASSLGSRGTEAFF. The chain uses TRBV27 and TRBJ1-1; D gene unclear. The germline CDR1 and CDR2 sequences are MNHEY and SMNVEV (reference sequence). CDR3 length equals 14 residues. V lost 2 bases, J lost 4 bases, and 11 bases lay in between.

The rearrangement uses TRBV4-3 and TRBJ2-7, with D possibly being TRBD2 (5 bases). Germline CDR1 and CDR2: LGHNA and YSLEER. Between the trimmed V and J ends, which lost 0 bases and 5 bases, there was a span of 17 bases. This CDR3 has 16 residues. The CDR3 DNA reads TGCGCCAGCAGCCAAGATCGGAGGACCGGGTGGAACGAGCAGTACTTC. It encodes CASSQDRRTGWNEQYF.

This sequence joins TRBV2 and TRBJ1-1; D gene unclear. Germline loops: CDR1 SNHLY, CDR2 FYNNEI. V gave up 5 bases and J gave up 5 bases, with 9 bases separating them. This CDR3 comprises 12 residues. CDR3 DNA: TGTGCCAGCAGTCCAACATGGACTGAAGCTTTCTTT. This gives the protein CASSPTWTEAFF. Based on the CDR3 plus reference TRBV2 and TRBJ1-1, the full variable domain is EPEVTQTPSHQVTQMGQEVILRCVPISNHLYFYWYRQILGQKVEFLVSFYNNEISEKSEIFDDQFSVERPDGSNFTLKIRSTKLEDSAMYFCASSPTWTEAFFGQGTRLTVV.